This T cell receptor (beta chain) was sequenced in a study of T cell responses to AZD1222 COVID-19 vaccine. With respect to this clone: The antigen is not known.

Study-level points and caveats: Baseline seropositives among AZD1222 recipients totaled only six or seven.

V was shortened by 4 bases and J by 7 bases, with 10 bases between the two germline ends. The CDR3 has 13 residues. Germline V gene data show CDR1 as ENHRY and CDR2 as SYGVKD. The repertoire was sequenced with immunoSEQ multiplex PCR; TCRdb's copy has only in-frame clones and lacks some. The repertoire holds around 110,000 clones, with 84% as singletons. The source of this sequence is an adult in good health. Sequences were derived from peripheral blood, sampled on day 0 of AZD1222 vaccination. This sequence joins TRBV10-3 and TRBJ1-4; D might be TRBD1 (6 bases). The CDR3 coding sequence is TGTGCCATCAGTGGGGGGGCAGGTGAAAAACTGTTTTTT. Amino acids: CAISGGAGEKLFF.